This TCR beta chain is from a study of control samples from healthy donors and cancer patients. This clone was seen once. From germline, CDR1 is KGHDR and CDR2 SFDVKD. The CDR3 is made up of 14 amino acids. V shed 5 bases and J shed 6 bases, with 13 bases lying between them. Clones were sequenced by immunoSEQ multiplex PCR, and TCRdb holds only the in-frame ones, with some missing. Here the sample spans approximately 150,000 clones, 90% to 95% being singletons. The TCR sequence derives from a man in his forties in good health. This rearrangement joins TRBV24-1 to TRBJ2-1, with D maybe TRBD1 (5 bases). Sequences were obtained from blood. DNA for the CDR3: TGTGCCACCAGTGTGGCAGGGTTCGGCAATGAGCAGTTCTTC. This sequence encodes CATSVAGFGNEQFF.